This T cell receptor beta chain was sequenced in a study of blood T cell repertoires in COVID-19. Study-level information: T cells, B-cell-depleted T cells, or PBMCs provided the cDNA or gDNA that served as material.

In the authors' workflow: From reference gene primer amplification, estimates of nucleated cell counts were derived. Data came from immunoSEQ multiplex PCR; TCRdb stores just in-frame clones and leaves some out. V and J calls and clone size are as listed in that table; D and trimming were resolved from the DNA. Of a few hundred thousand clones in the sample, roughly 86% were seen once. This CDR3 has 16 amino acids. Germline CDR1 and CDR2: KGHSH and LQKENI. J lost 0 bases, V lost 0 bases, and 1 base had no gene match. The sequencing sample was made of peripheral blood. The chain carries TRBV18 and TRBJ2-2, with 7 nucleotides matching TRBD1. The TCR originated in a man aged 55 to 70 with acute or convalescent COVID-19. CDR3 sequence: CASSPPTGANTGELFF. DNA for the CDR3: TGTGCCAGCTCACCACCTACAGGGGCGAACACCGGGGAGCTGTTTTTT.